This TCR beta chain comes out of a study of blood T cell repertoires in COVID-19. At the level of the study: PBMCs, B-cell-depleted T cells, or T cells provided the cDNA or gDNA that made up the material.

Sequenced by immunoSEQ multiplex PCR; TCRdb stores in-frame clones only, minus some. Of about 140,000 clones detected, about nine tenths appear once; the ten largest clones hold approximately 10%. The V gene lost 5 bases and the J gene lost 7 bases, with 23 bases spanning the gap. The CDR3 sequence is 16 residues long. Germline values: CDR1 SGHNT, CDR2 YENEEA. The chain employs TRBV11-3 and TRBJ1-2; D perhaps matches TRBD1 (5 bases). The clonotype originates from a woman older than 75 with acute or convalescent COVID-19. Sequencing used peripheral blood. CDR3 bases: TGTGCCAGCAGCCTCCGCCTAATAGGCAGGGATGGTGGCTACACCTTC. It is translated as CASSLRLIGRDGGYTF. The full variable domain, completed using reference TRBV11-3 and TRBJ1-2, is EAGVVQSPRYKIIEKKQPVAFWCNPISGHNTLYWYLQNLGQGPELLIRYENEEAVDDSQLPKDRFSAERLKGVDSTLKIQPAELGDSAVYLCASSLRLIGRDGGYTFGSGTRLTVV.